Below, 16 T cell receptor beta chains from the same sample are listed, as sequenced in a study of shared clonotypes between healthy human individuals. Some clones are missing from TCRdb's copy, which holds only in-frame ones; the method was immunoSEQ multiplex PCR. The table records over 1.4 million clones, roughly 95% of them present only once. The sequenced sample was naive CD4+ T cells sorted from blood. Subset in this sample: CD45RA+ positively selected. These receptors were taken from a man aged 25-40 years in good health.

The rearrangement joins TRBV7-2 to TRBJ2-1; 13 nucleotides agree with TRBD2. Germline assignment: CDR1 SGHTA and CDR2 FQGNSA. Trimming cost V 6 bases and J 3 bases; bases outside gene matches: 8. The CDR3 has 17 amino acids. The DNA for the CDR3 is TGTGCCAGCAGGGTGACTAGCGGGAGGATTGACTACAATGAGCAGTTCTTC. It specifies CASRVTSGRIDYNEQFF. The full variable domain, rest sourced from reference TRBV7-2 and TRBJ2-1, is GAGVSQSPSNKVTEKGKDVELRCDPISGHTALYWYRQSLGQGLEFLIYFQGNSAPDKSGLPSDRFSAERTGGSVSTLTIQRTQQEDSAVYLCASRVTSGRIDYNEQFFGPGTRLTVL.

This sequence joins TRBV5-4 and TRBJ2-7; 8 nucleotides match TRBD2. The CDR3 is 13 residues long. Germline V lookup: CDR1 SGHNT, CDR2 YYREEE (reference sequence). V was clipped by 4 bases and J by 7 bases; unmatched bases: 7. CDR3 sequence (DNA): TGTGCCAGCAGCCCGGGGGGGGTTCGAGAGCAGTACTTC. Its translation is CASSPGGVREQYF.

J is TRBJ2-5 and V is TRBV9; D possibly corresponds to TRBD1 (5 bases). There are 14 residues in the CDR3. Germline lookup yields CDR1 SGDLS and CDR2 YYNGEE. The ends were cut back, 4 bases at V and 2 bases at J, with 12 bases in the middle. The CDR3 DNA is TGTGCCAGCAGCATACAGGAGACACAAGAGACCCAGTACTTC. Its protein is CASSIQETQETQYF.

The CDR3 region has the DNA TGTGCCAGCAGTCCCGGGAGGGGGCCCTACGAGCAGTACTTC. Amino acids: CASSPGRGPYEQYF. V usage is TRBV27 and J usage is TRBJ2-7; D may be TRBD2 (8 bases). Germline loops: CDR1 MNHEY, CDR2 SMNVEV (reference sequence). The CDR3 has 14 amino acids. V lost 5 bases and J lost 2, with 13 bases in between.

This chain connects TRBV5-1 to TRBJ2-3; D is possibly TRBD1 (5 bases). Germline assignment: CDR1 SGHRS and CDR2 YFSETQ. The CDR3 contains 14 residues. Trimming removed 2 bases at V and 2 bases at J, with 9 bases between. The CDR3 DNA follows: TGCGCCAGCAGCTTCTCAGGGTACACAGATACGCAGTATTTT. It yields the protein CASSFSGYTDTQYF. The full variable domain, in which reference TRBV5-1 and TRBJ2-3 provide the parts outside the CDR3, is KAGVTQTPRYLIKTRGQQVTLSCSPISGHRSVSWYQQTPGQGLQFLFEYFSETQRNKGNFPGRFSGRQFSNSRSEMNVSTLELGDSALYLCASSFSGYTDTQYFGPGTRLTVL.

This chain joins TRBV19 and TRBJ2-1, with a weak D call TRBD2 (6 bases). V gave up 3 bases and J gave up 9 bases, with 18 bases separating them. The CDR3 sequence is 15 residues long. Germline V CDR1 and CDR2: LNHDA, SQIVND (reference sequence). CDR3 nucleotides: TGTGCCAGTAGTATGGGACTTTCCCAGCCGGCTGAGCAGTTCTTC. This encodes CASSMGLSQPAEQFF.

The genes are TRBV6-5 and TRBJ1-4, with 8 bases matching TRBD1. This CDR3 spans 13 amino acids. The V segment lost 7 bases and the J segment 10 bases; nucleotides outside the gene matches: 8. CDR1 MNHEY and CDR2 SVGAGI come from the germline V gene. The CDR3 nucleotides are TGTGCCAGCACCCCAGGACAGGGATTAAAACTGTTTTTT. This translates into CASTPGQGLKLFF.

The CDR3 sequence is CASSISANTGELFF. The CDR3 DNA reads as TGTGCCAGCAGTATAAGCGCGAACACCGGGGAGCTGTTTTTT. The gene calls are TRBV28 and TRBJ2-2, with D uncertain. In germline, CDR1 is MDHEN, CDR2 SYDVKM. This CDR3 has 14 residues. Deletions cut 5 bases from V and 0 bases from J, with 7 bases between.

V and J are TRBV29-1 and TRBJ1-1, with D possibly matching TRBD1 (5 bases). The V gene's germline CDR1 is SQVTM and CDR2 ANQGSEA. The CDR3 runs 13 residues. V was trimmed by 5 bases and J by 4 bases, leaving 14 bases between them. This chain's CDR3 is CSVSHPGATEAFF. The CDR3 nucleotides read TGCAGCGTTTCACACCCCGGGGCCACTGAAGCTTTCTTT.

The chain has TRBV28 and TRBJ1-4, with unresolved D. The V gene lost 4 bases and the J gene lost 7 bases, with 10 bases spanning the gap. The CDR3 runs 13 residues. The germline gives CDR1 MDHEN, CDR2 SYDVKM. CDR3 loop: CASSSDNFEKLFF. The CDR3 nucleotides are TGTGCCAGCAGTTCGGATAACTTTGAAAAACTGTTTTTT. The full variable domain, with the rest looked up from reference TRBV28 and TRBJ1-4, is DVKVTQSSRYLVKRTGEKVFLECVQDMDHENMFWYRQDPGLGLRLIYFSYDVKMKEKGDIPEGYSVSREKKERFSLILESASTNQTSMYLCASSSDNFEKLFFGSGTQLSVL.

This clone occurred once. Different DNA sequences within this sample yield the same CDR3. V usage is TRBV6-5 and J usage is TRBJ2-1, with D possibly matching TRBD2 (5 bases). CDR1 and CDR2 from the germline V gene are MNHEY and SVGAGI. The V end was cut by 2 bases, the J end by 0 bases, with 8 bases between. This CDR3 has 15 residues. CDR3 in DNA: TGTGCCAGCAGTTACGAGGGTTCCTCCTACAATGAGCAGTTCTTC. Amino acid sequence: CASSYEGSSYNEQFF.

The CDR3 loop is CAIRSPPGTYNEQFF. CDR3 nucleotide sequence: TGTGCCATCAGAAGTCCCCCCGGGACTTACAATGAGCAGTTCTTC. The rearrangement links TRBV10-3 to TRBJ2-1; the D gene is possibly TRBD2 (6 bases). The CDR3 sequence is 15 residues long. Germline values: CDR1 ENHRY, CDR2 SYGVKD. The V end was cut by 6 bases, the J end by 4 bases, with 16 bases between.

The chain carries TRBV28 and TRBJ1-2; D unresolved. With 3 bases removed from V and 3 bases from J, the gap between germline ends came to 8 bases. The CDR3 is made up of 13 amino acids. Germline V CDR1 and CDR2: MDHEN, SYDVKM. CDR3 region: CASSFRSYYGYTF. DNA of the CDR3: TGTGCCAGCAGTTTTCGTAGCTACTATGGCTACACCTTC.

The rearrangement links TRBV6-4 to TRBJ2-3; perhaps TRBD1 as D (6 bases). CDR3 length: 13 amino acids. Germline values: CDR1 MRHNA, CDR2 SNTAGT. Trimming shortened V by 6 bases and J by 6 bases, and 13 bases separated the two germline ends. CDR3 nucleotide sequence: TGTGCCAGCAGCCTAACAGGGTCCGATACGCAGTATTTT. This sequence encodes CASSLTGSDTQYF.

The rearrangement joins TRBV5-4 to TRBJ1-2; tentatively, D is TRBD1 (5 bases). CDR1 is SGHNT, CDR2 YYREEE, per germline (reference sequence). V was cut by 4 bases and J by 6 bases, with 16 bases left in between. The CDR3 sequence is 14 residues long. The chain's CDR3 is CASSPAQGRDGYTF. CDR3 coding DNA: TGTGCCAGCAGCCCCGCGCAGGGCCGTGATGGCTACACCTTC.

The chain uses TRBV14 and TRBJ1-2; D possibly corresponds to TRBD1 (6 bases). Germline V gene lookup returns CDR1 SGHDN and CDR2 FVKESK. V lost 6 bases and J 8 bases, leaving 16 bases between the germline ends. The CDR3 extends over 13 amino acids. Written as DNA, the CDR3 is TGTGCCAGCAGAAGTTCTGGGGGCTGGGGCTACACCTTC. This sequence encodes CASRSSGGWGYTF.